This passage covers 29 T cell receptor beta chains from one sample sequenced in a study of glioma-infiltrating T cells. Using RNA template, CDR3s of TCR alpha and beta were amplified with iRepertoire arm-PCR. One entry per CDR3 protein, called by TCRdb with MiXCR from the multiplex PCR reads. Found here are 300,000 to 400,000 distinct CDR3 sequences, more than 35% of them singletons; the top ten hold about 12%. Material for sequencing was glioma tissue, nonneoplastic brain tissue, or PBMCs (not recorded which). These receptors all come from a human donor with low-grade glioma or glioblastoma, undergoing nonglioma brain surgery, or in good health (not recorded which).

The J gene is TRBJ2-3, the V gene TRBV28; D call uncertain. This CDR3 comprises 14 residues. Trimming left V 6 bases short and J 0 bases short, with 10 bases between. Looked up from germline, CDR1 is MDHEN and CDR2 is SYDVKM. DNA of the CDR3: TGTGCCAGCAGCCCTCTCCCGAGCACAGATACGCAGTATTTT. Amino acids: CASSPLPSTDTQYF.

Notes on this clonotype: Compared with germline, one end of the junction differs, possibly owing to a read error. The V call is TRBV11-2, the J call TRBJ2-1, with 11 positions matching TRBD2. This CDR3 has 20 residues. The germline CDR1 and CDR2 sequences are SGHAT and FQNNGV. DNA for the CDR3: TGTGCCAGAAGCTGCTTGGTATGGGCTAGCGGGAGGCCTACTTACAATGAGCAGTTCTTC. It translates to CARSCLVWASGRPTYNEQFF.

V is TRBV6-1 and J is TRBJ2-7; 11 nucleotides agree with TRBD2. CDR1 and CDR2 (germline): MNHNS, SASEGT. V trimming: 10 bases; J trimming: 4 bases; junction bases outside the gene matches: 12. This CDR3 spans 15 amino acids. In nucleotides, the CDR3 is TGTGCCATAAGGTGGGGAGCTAGCGGGGGGTACGAGCAGTACTTC. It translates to CAIRWGASGGYEQYF.

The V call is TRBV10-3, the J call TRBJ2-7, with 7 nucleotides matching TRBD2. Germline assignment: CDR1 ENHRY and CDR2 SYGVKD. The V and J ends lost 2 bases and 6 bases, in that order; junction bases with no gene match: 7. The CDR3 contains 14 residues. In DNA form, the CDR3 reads TGTGCCATCAGTGAGCGGGGGGAACGTGGCGAGCAGTACTTC. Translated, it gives CAISERGERGEQYF.

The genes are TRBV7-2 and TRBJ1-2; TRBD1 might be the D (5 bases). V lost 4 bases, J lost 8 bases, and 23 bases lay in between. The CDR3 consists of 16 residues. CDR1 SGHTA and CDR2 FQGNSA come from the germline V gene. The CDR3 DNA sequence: TGTGCCAGCAGCTCGCGGGGTCCGCGTCCCGGGGGAGGCTACACCTTC. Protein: CASSSRGPRPGGGYTF. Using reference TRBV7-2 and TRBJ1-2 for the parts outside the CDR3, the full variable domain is GAGVSQSPSNKVTEKGKDVELRCDPISGHTALYWYRQSLGQGLEFLIYFQGNSAPDKSGLPSDRFSAERTGGSVSTLTIQRTQQEDSAVYLCASSSRGPRPGGGYTFGSGTRLTVV.

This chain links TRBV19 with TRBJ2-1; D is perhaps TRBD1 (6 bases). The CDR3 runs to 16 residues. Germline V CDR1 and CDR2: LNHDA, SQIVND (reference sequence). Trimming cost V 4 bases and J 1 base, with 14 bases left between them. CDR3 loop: CASSTSGTLSYNEQFF. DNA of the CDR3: TGTGCCAGTAGTACCTCGGGGACACTTTCCTACAATGAGCAGTTCTTC.

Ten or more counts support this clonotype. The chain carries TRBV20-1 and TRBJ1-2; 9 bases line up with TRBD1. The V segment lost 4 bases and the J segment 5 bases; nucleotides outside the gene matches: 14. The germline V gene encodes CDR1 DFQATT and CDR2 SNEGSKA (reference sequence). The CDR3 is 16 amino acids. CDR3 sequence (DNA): TGCAGTGCTATAATCCAGCCGGGACAGGGTCATTATGGCTACACCTTC. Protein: CSAIIQPGQGHYGYTF.

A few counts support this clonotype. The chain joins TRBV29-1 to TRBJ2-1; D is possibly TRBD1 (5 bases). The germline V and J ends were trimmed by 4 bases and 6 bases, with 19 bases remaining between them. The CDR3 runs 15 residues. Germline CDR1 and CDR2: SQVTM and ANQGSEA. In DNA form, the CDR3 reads TGCAGCGTTGCGTTGGGGCTCAGGACCGTCAATGAGCAGTTCTTC. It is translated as CSVALGLRTVNEQFF.

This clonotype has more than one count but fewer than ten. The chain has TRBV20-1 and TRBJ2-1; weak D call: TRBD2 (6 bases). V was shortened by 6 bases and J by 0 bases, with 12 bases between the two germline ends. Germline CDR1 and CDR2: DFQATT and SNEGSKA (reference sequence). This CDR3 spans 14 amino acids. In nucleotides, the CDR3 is TGCAGTGCGGATGTGGGGGGCTCCTACAATGAGCAGTTCTTC. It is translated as CSADVGGSYNEQFF.

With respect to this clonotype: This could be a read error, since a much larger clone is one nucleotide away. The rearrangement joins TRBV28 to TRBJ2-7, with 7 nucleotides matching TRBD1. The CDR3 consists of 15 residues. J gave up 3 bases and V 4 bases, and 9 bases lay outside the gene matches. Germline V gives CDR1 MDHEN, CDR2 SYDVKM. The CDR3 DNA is TGTGCCAGCAGTTCCCCACAGGGGACCCTCTACGAGCAGTACTTC. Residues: CASSSPQGTLYEQYF.

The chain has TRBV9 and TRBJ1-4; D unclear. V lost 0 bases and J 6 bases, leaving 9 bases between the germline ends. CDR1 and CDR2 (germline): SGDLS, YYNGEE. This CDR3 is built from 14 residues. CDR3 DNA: TGTGCCAGCAGCGTAGGTCAGCTTGATGAAAAACTGTTTTTT. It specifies CASSVGQLDEKLFF. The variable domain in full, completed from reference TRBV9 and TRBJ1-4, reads DSGVTQTPKHLITATGQRVTLRCSPRSGDLSVYWYQQSLDQGLQFLIQYYNGEERAKGNILERFSAQQFPDLHSELNLSSLELGDSALYFCASSVGQLDEKLFFGSGTQLSVL.

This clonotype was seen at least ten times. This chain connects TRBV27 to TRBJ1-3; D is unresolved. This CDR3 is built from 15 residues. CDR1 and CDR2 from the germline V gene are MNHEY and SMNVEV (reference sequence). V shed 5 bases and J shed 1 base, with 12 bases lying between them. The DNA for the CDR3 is TGTGCCAGCAGTCCAGGAGGAAGATCTGGAAACACCATATATTTT. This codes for CASSPGGRSGNTIYF.

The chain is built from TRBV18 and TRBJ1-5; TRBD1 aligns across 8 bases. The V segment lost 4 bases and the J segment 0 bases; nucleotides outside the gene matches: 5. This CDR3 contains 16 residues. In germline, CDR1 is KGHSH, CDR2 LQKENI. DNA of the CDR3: TGTGCCAGCTCACAAGGACAGGGAGATAGCAATCAGCCCCAGCATTTT. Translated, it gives CASSQGQGDSNQPQHF.

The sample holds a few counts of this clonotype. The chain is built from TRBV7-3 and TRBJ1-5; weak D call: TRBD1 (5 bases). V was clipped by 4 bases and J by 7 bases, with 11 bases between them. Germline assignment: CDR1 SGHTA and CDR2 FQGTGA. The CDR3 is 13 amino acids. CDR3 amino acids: CASSSGPRQPQHF. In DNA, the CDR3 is TGTGCCAGCAGCTCGGGACCGAGACAGCCCCAGCATTTT.

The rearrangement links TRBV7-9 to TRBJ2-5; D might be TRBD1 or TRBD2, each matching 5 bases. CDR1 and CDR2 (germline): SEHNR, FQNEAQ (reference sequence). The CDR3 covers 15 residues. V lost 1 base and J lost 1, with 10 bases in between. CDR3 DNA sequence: TGTGCCAGCAGCTTAGGGGGGACCATCCAAGAGACCCAGTACTTC. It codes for CASSLGGTIQETQYF.

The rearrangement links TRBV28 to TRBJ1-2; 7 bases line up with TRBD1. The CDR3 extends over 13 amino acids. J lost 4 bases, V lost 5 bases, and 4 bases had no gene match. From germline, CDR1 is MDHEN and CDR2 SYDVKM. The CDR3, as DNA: TGTGCCAGCAGTCGCGGGACAGTCTATGGCTACACCTTC. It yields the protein CASSRGTVYGYTF.

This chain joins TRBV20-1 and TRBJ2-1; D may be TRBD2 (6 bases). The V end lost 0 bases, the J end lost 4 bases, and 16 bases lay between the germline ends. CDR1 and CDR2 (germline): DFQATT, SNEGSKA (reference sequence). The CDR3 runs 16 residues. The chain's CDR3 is CSARDLGGLKYNEQFF. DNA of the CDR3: TGCAGTGCTAGAGATCTCGGAGGGCTTAAATACAATGAGCAGTTCTTC.

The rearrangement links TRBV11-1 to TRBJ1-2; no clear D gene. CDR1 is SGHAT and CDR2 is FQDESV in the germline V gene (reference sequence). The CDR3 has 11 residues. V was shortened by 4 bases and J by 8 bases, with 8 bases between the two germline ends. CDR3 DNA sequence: TGTGCCAGCAGCTCCCCGGGCGGCTACACCTTC. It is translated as CASSSPGGYTF.

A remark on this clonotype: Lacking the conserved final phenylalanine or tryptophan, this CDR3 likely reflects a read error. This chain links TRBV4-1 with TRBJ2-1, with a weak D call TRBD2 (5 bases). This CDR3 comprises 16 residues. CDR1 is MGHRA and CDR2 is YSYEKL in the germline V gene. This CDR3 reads CAGSQDAGILGNEQFS. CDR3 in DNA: TGCGCCGGCAGCCAAGATGCCGGGATATTAGGAAATGAGCAGTTCTCC.

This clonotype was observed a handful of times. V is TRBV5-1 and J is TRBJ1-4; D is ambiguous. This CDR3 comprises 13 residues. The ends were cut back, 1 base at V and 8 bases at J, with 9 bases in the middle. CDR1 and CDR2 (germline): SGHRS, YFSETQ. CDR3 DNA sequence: TGCGCCAGCAGCTTGTTTATGGGCGAAAAACTGTTTTTT. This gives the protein CASSLFMGEKLFF.

The CDR3 spells CSAMWGVDGYTF. CDR3 in DNA: TGCAGTGCGATGTGGGGGGTAGATGGCTACACCTTC. The chain uses TRBV20-1 and TRBJ1-2; tentative D call: TRBD1 (5 bases). The CDR3 contains 12 residues. Germline lookup yields CDR1 DFQATT and CDR2 SNEGSKA (reference sequence). V lost 6 bases and J 6 bases, leaving 14 bases between the germline ends.

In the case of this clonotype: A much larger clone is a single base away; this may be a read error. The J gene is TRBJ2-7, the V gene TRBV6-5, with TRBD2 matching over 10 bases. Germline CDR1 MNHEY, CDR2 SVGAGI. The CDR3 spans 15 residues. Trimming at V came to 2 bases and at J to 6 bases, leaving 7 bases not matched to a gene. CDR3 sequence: CASSYPSGRTFEQYF. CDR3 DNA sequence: TGTGCCAGCAGTTACCCTAGCGGGAGAACCTTCGAGCAGTACTTC.

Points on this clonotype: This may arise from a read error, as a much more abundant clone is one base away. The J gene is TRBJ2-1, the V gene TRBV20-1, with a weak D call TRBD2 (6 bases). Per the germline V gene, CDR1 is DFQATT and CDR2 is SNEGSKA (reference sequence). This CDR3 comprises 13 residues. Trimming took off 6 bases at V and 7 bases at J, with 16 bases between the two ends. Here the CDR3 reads CSAAGTCVNEQFF. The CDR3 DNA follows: TGCAGTGCGGCCGGGACTTGCGTGAATGAGCAGTTCTTC.

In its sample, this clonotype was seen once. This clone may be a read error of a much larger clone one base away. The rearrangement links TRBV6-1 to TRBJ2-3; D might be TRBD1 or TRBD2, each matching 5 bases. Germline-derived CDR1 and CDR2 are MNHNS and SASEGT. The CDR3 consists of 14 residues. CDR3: CASCEALWGDTQYF. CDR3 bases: TGTGCCAGCTGTGAAGCGCTTTGGGGGGATACGCAGTATTTT.

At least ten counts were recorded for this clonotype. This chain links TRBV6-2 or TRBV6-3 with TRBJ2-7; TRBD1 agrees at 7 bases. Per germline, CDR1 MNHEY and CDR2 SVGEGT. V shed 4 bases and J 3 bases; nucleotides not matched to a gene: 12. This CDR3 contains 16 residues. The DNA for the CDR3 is TGTGCCAGCAGTTTCCTATTCCGGGACAGAGTCTACGAGCAGTACTTC. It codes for CASSFLFRDRVYEQYF.

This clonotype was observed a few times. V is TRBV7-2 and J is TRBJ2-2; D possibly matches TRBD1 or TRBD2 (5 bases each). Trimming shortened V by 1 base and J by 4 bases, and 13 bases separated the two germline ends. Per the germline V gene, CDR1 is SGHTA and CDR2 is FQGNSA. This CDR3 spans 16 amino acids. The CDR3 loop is CASSLVSGRPTGELFF. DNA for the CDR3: TGTGCCAGCAGCTTAGTTTCGGGACGTCCCACCGGGGAGCTGTTTTTT. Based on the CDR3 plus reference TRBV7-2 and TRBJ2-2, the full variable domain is GAGVSQSPSNKVTEKGKDVELRCDPISGHTALYWYRQSLGQGLEFLIYFQGNSAPDKSGLPSDRFSAERTGGSVSTLTIQRTQQEDSAVYLCASSLVSGRPTGELFFGEGSRLTVL.

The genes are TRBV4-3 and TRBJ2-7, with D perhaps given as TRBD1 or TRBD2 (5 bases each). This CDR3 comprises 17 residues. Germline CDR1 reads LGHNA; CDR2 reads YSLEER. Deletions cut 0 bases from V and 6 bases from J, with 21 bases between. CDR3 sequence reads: CASSQDRGTSSWSEQYF. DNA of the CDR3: TGCGCCAGCAGCCAAGATCGTGGGACCAGCTCATGGTCCGAGCAGTACTTC.

CDR3 in DNA: TGTGCCAGCAGCTCGGGACTAGCGGAGAGCTCCTACGAGCAGTACTTC. Translating gives CASSSGLAESSYEQYF. The chain uses TRBV7-9 and TRBJ2-7; 11 bases align to TRBD2. The CDR3 totals 16 residues. The germline V gene has CDR1 SEHNR and CDR2 FQNEAQ (reference sequence). J was trimmed by 0 bases and V by 4 bases; bases with no gene match: 5. The full variable domain, with the rest looked up from reference TRBV7-9 and TRBJ2-7, is DTGVSQNPRHKITKRGQNVTFRCDPISEHNRLYWYRQTLGQGPEFLTYFQNEAQLEKSRLLSDRFSAERPKGSFSTLEIQRTEQGDSAMYLCASSSGLAESSYEQYFGPGTRLTVT.

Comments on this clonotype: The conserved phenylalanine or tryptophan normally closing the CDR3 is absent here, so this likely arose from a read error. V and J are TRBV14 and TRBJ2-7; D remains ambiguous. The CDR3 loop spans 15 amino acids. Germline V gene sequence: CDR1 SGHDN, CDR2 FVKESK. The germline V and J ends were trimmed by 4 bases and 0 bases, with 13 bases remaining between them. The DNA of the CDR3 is TGTGCCAGCAGCCTCCTGACCGCGCCCTCCTACGAGCAGTACTCC. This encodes CASSLLTAPSYEQYS.